These 16 T cell receptor beta chains were all obtained from the same sample, sequenced in a study of CD4 T cells in relation to SARS-CoV-2 and coronaviruses. Unexposed donor CD4+ T cells date from about 2011-2018, before the COVID-19 pandemic. Isolation of CD4+ T cells took place after approximately 10 days in culture. Their antigens remain unidentified. Sequenced by immunoSEQ multiplex PCR; TCRdb stores in-frame clones only, minus some. The sample has some 15,000 clones, roughly 74% seen once. Sequencing used CD4+ T cells from PBMCs, cultured in vitro. These receptors were taken from a human donor in good health.

The chain couples TRBV5-1 to TRBJ2-3; D is unresolved. This CDR3 is 17 amino acids long. The germline CDR1 and CDR2 sequences are SGHRS and YFSETQ. With 3 bases removed from V and 0 bases from J, the gap between germline ends came to 17 bases. CDR3 nucleotides: TGCGCCAGCAGCTACACCCAATTAGCATCTAGCACAGATACGCAGTATTTT. Translated, it gives CASSYTQLASSTDTQYF.

The chain joins TRBV5-4 to TRBJ2-2, with D perhaps assigned TRBD1 or TRBD2 (7 bases each). This CDR3 comprises 17 residues. The V end lost 0 bases, the J end lost 1 base, and 13 bases lay between the germline ends. Germline CDR1 and CDR2: SGHNT and YYREEE (reference sequence). CDR3 DNA sequence: TGTGCCAGCAGCTTGGAAGGGAGGGACAGGAACACCGGGGAGCTGTTTTTT. Protein product: CASSLEGRDRNTGELFF.

V gene TRBV5-1 combines with J gene TRBJ2-7; D may be TRBD1 (6 bases). Deletions cut 4 bases from V and 5 bases from J, with 19 bases between. The CDR3 contains 15 residues. The germline V gene has CDR1 SGHRS and CDR2 YFSETQ. CDR3 coding DNA: TGCGCCAGCAGCGCCGTTTACAGGGAAAGCAACGAGCAGTACTTC. Translating it yields CASSAVYRESNEQYF.

V gene TRBV15 combines with J gene TRBJ2-7; 10 nucleotides line up with TRBD1. Germline V gene data show CDR1 as LNHNV and CDR2 as YYDKDF (reference sequence). This CDR3 is built from 17 residues. Losses at the gene ends were 0 bases for V and 1 base for J; bases not matched to a gene: 6. The DNA of the CDR3 is TGTGCCACCAGCAGAGAAGGGGGACAGGGGATTTCCTACGAGCAGTACTTC. Protein sequence: CATSREGGQGISYEQYF.

V and J are TRBV2 and TRBJ2-3, with D possibly TRBD2 on 6 matching bases. The CDR3 totals 12 residues. Germline V gene sequence: CDR1 SNHLY, CDR2 FYNNEI. V was pared by 4 bases and J by 4 bases, with 6 bases between. The CDR3 protein is CASSVAADTQYF. The CDR3 DNA reads TGTGCCAGCAGTGTAGCGGCAGATACGCAGTATTTT.

The chain uses TRBV9 and TRBJ2-7; the match to TRBD2 covers 10 bases. V trimming: 0 bases; J trimming: 5 bases; junction bases outside the gene matches: 5. CDR3 size: 15 residues. From germline, CDR1 is SGDLS and CDR2 YYNGEE. CDR3 region: CASSVGGTSANEQYF. CDR3 nucleotide sequence: TGTGCCAGCAGCGTAGGGGGGACTAGCGCCAACGAGCAGTACTTC.

The chain employs TRBV9 and TRBJ2-2; the D is unclear. The V end was cut by 0 bases, the J end by 7 bases, with 10 bases between. Germline values: CDR1 SGDLS, CDR2 YYNGEE. The CDR3 length is 14 residues. In DNA, the CDR3 is TGTGCCAGCAGCGTAGTTCCCCACGGCGGGGAGCTGTTTTTT. Protein product: CASSVVPHGGELFF.

The gene calls are TRBV24-1 and TRBJ2-3, with 9 bases fitting TRBD1. Per the germline V gene, CDR1 is KGHDR and CDR2 is SFDVKD. This CDR3 has 17 amino acids. V dropped 1 base and J dropped 0; count of bases not matched to a gene: 4. This CDR3 is CATSDLPQGASTDTQYF. In DNA form, the CDR3 reads TGTGCCACCAGTGATTTACCACAGGGGGCAAGCACAGATACGCAGTATTTT.

The chain is built from TRBV7-3 and TRBJ1-1; D call uncertain. This CDR3 is built from 14 residues. Trimming shortened V by 2 bases and J by 10 bases, and 17 bases separated the two germline ends. Germline assignment: CDR1 SGHTA and CDR2 FQGTGA. CDR3: CASSLSARTGAAFF. As DNA, the CDR3 is TGTGCCAGCAGCTTATCTGCCCGAACCGGCGCAGCTTTCTTT.

This sequence joins TRBV7-3 and TRBJ2-3, with D unresolved. The germline V gene has CDR1 SGHTA and CDR2 FQGTGA. The germline V and J ends were trimmed by 6 bases and 1 base, with 5 bases remaining between them. CDR3 size: 12 residues. For the CDR3, the DNA is TGTGCCAGCAGTGCAGGCACAGATACGCAGTATTTT. It codes for CASSAGTDTQYF.

This clone came up a few times. The genes are TRBV7-9 and TRBJ1-6; D gene unclear. The V end was cut by 1 base, the J end by 7 bases, with 5 bases between. Germline V gene data show CDR1 as SEHNR and CDR2 as FQNEAQ (reference sequence). This CDR3 spans 13 amino acids. The DNA of the CDR3 is TGTGCCAGCAGCTTAGAGCCCAATTCACCCCTCCACTTT. Encoded protein: CASSLEPNSPLHF.

The sample holds a few counts of this clone. The CDR3 loop is CASSFGTSGTWGQETQYF. DNA of the CDR3: TGTGCCAGCAGCTTTGGGACTAGCGGGACCTGGGGTCAAGAGACCCAGTACTTC. V gene TRBV7-3 combines with J gene TRBJ2-5; 13 bases line up with TRBD2. The CDR3 is made up of 18 amino acids. V was clipped by 3 bases and J by 2 bases; unmatched bases: 9. Germline V CDR1 and CDR2: SGHTA, FQGTGA. Full variable domain (remainder filled in from reference TRBV7-3 and TRBJ2-5): GAGVSQTPSNKVTEKGKYVELRCDPISGHTALYWYRQSLGQGPEFLIYFQGTGAADDSGLPNDRFFAVRPEGSVSTLKIQRTERGDSAVYLCASSFGTSGTWGQETQYFGPGTRLLVL.

The J gene is TRBJ2-5, the V gene TRBV5-1, with TRBD1 matching over 7 bases. The CDR3 is 15 amino acids. V was clipped by 4 bases and J by 3 bases; unmatched bases: 9. Germline CDR1 SGHRS, CDR2 YFSETQ. The DNA of the CDR3 is TGCGCCAGCAGCCTGGCTGGGACAGAGAAAGAGACCCAGTACTTC. Translated, it gives CASSLAGTEKETQYF.

This sequence joins TRBV9 and TRBJ2-7; 8 bases agree with TRBD1. Germline assignment: CDR1 SGDLS and CDR2 YYNGEE. Unmatched junction bases numbered 8, after V lost 3 bases and J lost 0 bases. The CDR3 runs to 16 residues. The CDR3 nucleotides are TGTGCCAGCAGCGCTGGGTGGGACAGGAGCTCCTACGAGCAGTACTTC. This codes for CASSAGWDRSSYEQYF.

This clone was seen a few times. This chain links TRBV19 with TRBJ2-7; 11 positions match TRBD2. V lost 10 bases and J lost 1; bases outside the gene matches: 0. The CDR3 length is 12 residues. Germline CDR1 and CDR2: LNHDA and SQIVND (reference sequence). The CDR3 DNA reads TGTGCCACTAGCGGGAGGTCCTACGAGCAGTACTTC. Residues: CATSGRSYEQYF.

The rearrangement links TRBV2 to TRBJ2-7; D is perhaps TRBD1 or TRBD2 (5 bases each). Germline V gene data show CDR1 as SNHLY and CDR2 as FYNNEI. Trimming cost V 6 bases and J 7 bases, with 22 bases left between them. This CDR3 comprises 15 residues. This CDR3 reads CASRQDSQPTREQYF. The CDR3 DNA reads as TGTGCCAGCAGACAGGACTCACAGCCGACACGAGAGCAGTACTTC.